The 25 T cell receptor beta chains reported below all come from one sample, sequenced in a study of blood T cell repertoires in COVID-19. The data were produced by immunoSEQ multiplex PCR, yet TCRdb's version contains in-frame clones alone and is incomplete. Among fewer than 350,000 clones, approximately 80% were seen once, and the ten largest hold just under 3%. The specimen sequenced was peripheral blood. Every receptor here comes from a woman aged 55-70 years with active or convalescent COVID-19.

The genes are TRBV6-2 or TRBV6-3 and TRBJ2-5; TRBD1 agrees at 7 bases. The CDR3 is 16 amino acids. With 6 bases clipped from V and 7 bases from J, the junction kept 17 bases outside the gene matches. Germline V gene data show CDR1 as MNHEY and CDR2 as SVGEGT. In DNA form, the CDR3 reads TGTGCCAGCAGCCCGGCGAGGGGATCCGAGGGGGCGACCCAGTACTTC. Protein sequence: CASSPARGSEGATQYF.

The rearrangement links TRBV9 to TRBJ2-3; D might be TRBD1 (6 bases). CDR1 and CDR2 (germline): SGDLS, YYNGEE. The CDR3 runs 16 residues. Between the trimmed V and J ends, which lost 3 bases and 0 bases, there was a span of 14 bases. The chain's CDR3 is CASSGRTGMSTDTQYF. The CDR3 DNA reads TGTGCCAGCAGCGGCCGAACAGGGATGAGCACAGATACGCAGTATTTT.

The chain has TRBV11-2 and TRBJ2-1; maybe TRBD2 (6 bases). Per germline, CDR1 SGHAT and CDR2 FQNNGV. With 3 bases removed from V and 4 bases from J, the gap between germline ends came to 13 bases. The length of the CDR3 is 15 residues. CDR3 in DNA: TGTGCCAGCAGCTTGACGAGCGGGTCGTACAATGAGCAGTTCTTC. Encoded protein: CASSLTSGSYNEQFF. The full variable domain, with the rest looked up from reference TRBV11-2 and TRBJ2-1, is EAGVAQSPRYKIIEKRQSVAFWCNPISGHATLYWYQQILGQGPKLLIQFQNNGVVDDSQLPKDRFSAERLKGVDSTLKIQPAKLEDSAVYLCASSLTSGSYNEQFFGPGTRLTVL.

This clone was seen a few times. This same CDR3 is encoded by further DNA sequences in the sample. This chain links TRBV6-5 with TRBJ1-1; D call uncertain. Trimming removed 3 bases from V and 1 base from J, with 6 bases in between. Germline CDR1 MNHEY, CDR2 SVGAGI. This CDR3 comprises 13 residues. The CDR3 region is CASSYTRNTEAFF. CDR3 coding DNA: TGTGCCAGCAGTTATACAAGGAACACTGAAGCTTTCTTT.

The chain recombines TRBV29-1 with TRBJ2-7; weak D call: TRBD2 (6 bases). Trimming cost V 0 bases and J 3 bases, with 15 bases left between them. The CDR3 has 15 residues. Germline CDR1 reads SQVTM; CDR2 reads ANQGSEA. The DNA for the CDR3 is TGCAGCGTTGAAGATGTAGGAGGGGTTGGCTACGAGCAGTACTTC. This encodes CSVEDVGGVGYEQYF.

About this clone itself: The same CDR3 is also encoded by other DNA sequences in this sample. This CDR3 reads CASSPQRDEQFF. In DNA, the CDR3 is TGTGCCAGCTCTCCTCAACGCGATGAGCAGTTCTTC. The rearrangement joins TRBV18 to TRBJ2-1; D not certain. Trimming stripped 6 bases from V and 8 bases from J, with 11 bases between. The CDR3 runs to 12 residues. The germline gives CDR1 KGHSH, CDR2 LQKENI.

This sequence joins TRBV14 and TRBJ2-2; a weak D match, TRBD2 (5 bases). CDR1 and CDR2 (germline): SGHDN, FVKESK. The CDR3 has 14 amino acids. V lost 6 bases and J 0 bases, leaving 8 bases between the germline ends. The CDR3 nucleotides read TGTGCCAGCAGTACGGGGTCGAACACCGGGGAGCTGTTTTTT. Translating it yields CASSTGSNTGELFF.

This clone appeared a few times. This chain joins TRBV9 and TRBJ1-4, with 9 bases lining up with TRBD1. This CDR3 contains 16 residues. After removal of 3 bases from V and 8 bases from J, the junction contained 11 bases not matched to a gene. Germline CDR1 is SGDLS and CDR2 is YYNGEE. The CDR3 region is CASSDRDRVREEKLFF. CDR3 coding DNA: TGTGCCAGCAGCGACCGGGACAGGGTACGGGAAGAAAAACTGTTTTTT.

The genes are TRBV15 and TRBJ1-4; D call uncertain. Germline V gives CDR1 LNHNV, CDR2 YYDKDF (reference sequence). Trimming shortened V by 3 bases and J by 3 bases, and 5 bases separated the two germline ends. There are 13 residues in the CDR3. The CDR3 DNA reads as TGTGCCACCAGCAGGCGGTCTAATGAAAAACTGTTTTTT. It yields the protein CATSRRSNEKLFF.

V and J are TRBV7-6 and TRBJ1-1; D may be TRBD1 (5 bases). With 8 bases removed from V and 3 bases from J, the gap between germline ends came to 16 bases. Germline values: CDR1 SGHVS, CDR2 FNYEAQ. The CDR3 has 14 amino acids. This CDR3 is CASLLSTGDTEAFF. The CDR3 DNA is TGTGCCAGCCTACTATCCACGGGGGACACTGAAGCTTTCTTT.

This chain links TRBV6-6 with TRBJ1-4, with unresolved D. CDR1 is MNHNY, CDR2 SVGAGI, per germline (reference sequence). The V gene lost 5 bases and the J gene lost 7 bases, with 5 bases spanning the gap. The CDR3 totals 11 residues. The DNA of the CDR3 is TGTGCCAGCAGTACGAGTGAAAAACTGTTTTTT. This gives the protein CASSTSEKLFF.

V and J are TRBV11-2 and TRBJ1-2, with D possibly being TRBD1 (6 bases). Looked up from germline, CDR1 is SGHAT and CDR2 is FQNNGV. This CDR3 region has 16 residues. V shed 5 bases and J shed 5 bases, with 21 bases lying between them. The CDR3: CASSQGATGPGYGYTF. The CDR3 bases are TGTGCCAGCAGCCAAGGGGCCACAGGGCCTGGATATGGCTACACCTTC.

The count of this clone is one. The J gene is TRBJ1-2, the V gene TRBV10-3; D is possibly TRBD1 (5 bases). Trimming took off 0 bases at V and 5 bases at J, with 13 bases between the two ends. CDR1 and CDR2 (germline): ENHRY, SYGVKD. This CDR3 is built from 15 residues. For the CDR3, the DNA is TGTGCCATCAGTGAGTCGAAGGTGGGGGGGTATGGCTACACCTTC. Encoded protein: CAISESKVGGYGYTF.

The V call is TRBV4-3, the J call TRBJ2-3; 16 bases agree with TRBD2. With V trimmed by 3 bases and J by 8 bases, 11 bases remained unmatched. The CDR3 has 18 residues. Germline CDR1 and CDR2: LGHNA and YSLEER. The CDR3 DNA reads as TGCGCCAGCAGCCATGGGACTAGCGGGGGGGCCTGGTCGCCTACGCAGTATTTT. Translated: CASSHGTSGGAWSPTQYF.

The rearrangement links TRBV19 to TRBJ2-6, with TRBD2 as a possible D gene (5 bases). Trimming left V 7 bases short and J 0 bases short, with 13 bases between. The CDR3 runs to 16 residues. Germline V gives CDR1 LNHDA, CDR2 SQIVND (reference sequence). In DNA, the CDR3 is TGTGCCAGTACCGGAGGCCTAAACTCTGGGGCCAACGTCCTGACTTTC. Residues: CASTGGLNSGANVLTF. Drawing the rest from reference TRBV19 and TRBJ2-6, the complete variable domain is DGGITQSPKYLFRKEGQNVTLSCEQNLNHDAMYWYRQDPGQGLRLIYYSQIVNDFQKGDIAEGYSVSREKKESFPLTVTSAQKNPTAFYLCASTGGLNSGANVLTFGAGSRLTVL.

The rearrangement uses TRBV7-9 and TRBJ1-4, with 7 positions matching TRBD1. CDR3 size: 19 residues. The germline gives CDR1 SEHNR, CDR2 FQNEAQ (reference sequence). V gave up 7 bases and J gave up 4 bases; unmatched junction bases: 21. The CDR3 here is CASTRRGGDRSLRNEKLFF. The CDR3 DNA is TGTGCCAGCACCCGACGCGGGGGGGACAGAAGCCTCCGTAATGAAAAACTGTTTTTT.

To note about this clone: A read error may explain this, as a much larger clone is one base away. V gene TRBV2 combines with J gene TRBJ2-3; D perhaps matches TRBD2 (5 bases). Germline V CDR1 and CDR2: SNHLY, FYNNEI. V was clipped by 6 bases and J by 1 base, with 8 bases between them. The CDR3 runs to 13 residues. The CDR3 DNA is TGTGCCAGCAGCCTCGGGGGCACAGATACGCAGTATTTT. Residues: CASSLGGTDTQYF.

In its sample, this clone was seen a few times. The chain couples TRBV27 to TRBJ2-1; 7 positions agree with TRBD1. V lost 4 bases to trimming and J lost 3 bases; unmatched junction nucleotides: 9. CDR3 size: 16 residues. Germline CDR1 MNHEY, CDR2 SMNVEV (reference sequence). The CDR3 is CASSSIDREGYNEQFF. CDR3 DNA: TGTGCCAGCAGTTCCATTGACAGGGAAGGCTACAATGAGCAGTTCTTC.

This clone has a single count. CDR3 nucleotides: TGTGCCAGCAGCTTAGAGCCTCCCTCTCCCGCCTGGTCGAACACCGGGGAGCTGTTTTTT. It encodes CASSLEPPSPAWSNTGELFF. The J gene is TRBJ2-2, the V gene TRBV7-6; no clear D. This CDR3 is 20 amino acids long. CDR1 is SGHVS and CDR2 is FNYEAQ in the germline V gene. V lost 1 base and J 0 bases, leaving 21 bases between the germline ends.

This clone was seen a handful of times. CDR3 in DNA: TGTGCCAGCAGCTTACTAGGAGGGGTTGGGGAAAAACTGTTTTTT. It encodes CASSLLGGVGEKLFF. The chain has TRBV27 and TRBJ1-4; perhaps TRBD1 as D (5 bases). The germline V and J ends were trimmed by 6 bases and 8 bases, with 19 bases remaining between them. The length of the CDR3 is 15 residues. Germline V gene data show CDR1 as MNHEY and CDR2 as SMNVEV (reference sequence).

This chain connects TRBV4-3 to TRBJ1-5; 9 positions match TRBD1. Trimming at V came to 1 base and at J to 5 bases, leaving 0 bases not matched to a gene. The CDR3 is 14 amino acids. The V gene's germline CDR1 is LGHNA and CDR2 YSLEER. This CDR3 reads CASSQGQGDQPQHF. The CDR3 DNA follows: TGCGCCAGCAGCCAAGGACAGGGGGATCAGCCCCAGCATTTT.

The rearrangement uses TRBV7-6 and TRBJ2-5; no reliable D call. CDR1 and CDR2 from the germline V gene are SGHVS and FNYEAQ. V was cut by 5 bases and J by 4 bases, with 11 bases left in between. The length of the CDR3 is 13 residues. DNA of the CDR3: TGTGCCAGCAGCGGCGGTTCCCGAGAGACCCAGTACTTC. The encoded protein is CASSGGSRETQYF.

This clone was recorded once. J is TRBJ1-2 and V is TRBV7-3, with 9 bases fitting TRBD1. CDR1 and CDR2 from the germline V gene are SGHTA and FQGTGA. This CDR3 is built from 13 residues. V lost 4 bases, J lost 8 bases, and 5 bases stayed unmatched. CDR3 in amino acids: CASSSGQGTGYTF. CDR3 coding DNA: TGTGCCAGCAGCTCCGGACAGGGGACCGGCTACACCTTC.

The chain uses TRBV19 and TRBJ2-2; 8 nucleotides agree with TRBD2. V was clipped by 3 bases and J by 5 bases; unmatched bases: 8. Germline V CDR1 and CDR2: LNHDA, SQIVND (reference sequence). This CDR3 has 16 residues. CDR3 protein: CASSIPAGATTGELFF. The DNA for the CDR3 is TGTGCCAGTAGTATTCCAGCGGGGGCTACTACCGGGGAGCTGTTTTTT.

This clone was seen only a few times. V and J are TRBV2 and TRBJ1-2; no clear D gene. V lost 2 bases and J 8 bases, leaving 15 bases between the germline ends. CDR1 is SNHLY and CDR2 is FYNNEI in the germline V gene. The CDR3 runs to 14 residues. Here the CDR3 reads CASSESGRPRGYTF. CDR3 in DNA: TGTGCCAGCAGTGAATCAGGCAGGCCCAGAGGCTACACCTTC.